The clone carrying this TCR beta chain was detected ten times or more. The antigen is not known. TCRdb reprocessed the RACE reads with MiXCR, giving one entry per CDR3 protein. The sample lists 270,000 or so distinct CDR3 sequences; approximately 8% were seen once. The record originates from a study of human T cells and chemical hapten exposure. Looking at the study overall: Women made up most patients, who had alopecia areata, totalis or universalis. Study-level results: Controls formed significantly fewer large CDR3 similarity clusters than expanded TCRs did.

Sample time point: pre-sensitization, week 0. Treatment here: therapeutic diphenylcyclopropenone sensitization with weekly scalp DPC. Unfractionated whole blood served as the source for total RNA extraction. The specimen comprised whole blood, sampled in connection with sensitization to the hapten diphenylcyclopropenone (DPC). This clonotype was obtained from a man aged 18 to 29 with alopecia areata. Some clones in this sample may be carry-over from other donors' samples.

As DNA, the CDR3 is TGTGCCAGCAGCTCACCAGGGGAGGGTCGGCAGCCCCAGCATTTT. It yields the protein CASSSPGEGRQPQHF. J is TRBJ1-5 and V is TRBV7-2; the D gene is possibly TRBD1 (6 bases). V shed 4 bases and J shed 7 bases, with 17 bases lying between them. From germline, CDR1 is SGHTA and CDR2 FQGNSA. This CDR3 contains 15 residues.